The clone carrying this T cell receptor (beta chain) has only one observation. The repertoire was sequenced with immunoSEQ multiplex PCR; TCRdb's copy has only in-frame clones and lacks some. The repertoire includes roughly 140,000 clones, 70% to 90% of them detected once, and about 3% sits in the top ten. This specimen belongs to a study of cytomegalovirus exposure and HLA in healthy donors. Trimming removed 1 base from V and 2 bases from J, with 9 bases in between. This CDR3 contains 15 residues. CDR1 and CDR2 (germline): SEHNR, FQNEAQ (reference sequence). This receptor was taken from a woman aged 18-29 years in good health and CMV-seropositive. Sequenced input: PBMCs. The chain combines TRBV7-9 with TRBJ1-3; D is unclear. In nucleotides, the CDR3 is TGTGCCAGCAGCTTAGAGAGGGCTACTGGAAACACCATATATTTT. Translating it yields CASSLERATGNTIYF. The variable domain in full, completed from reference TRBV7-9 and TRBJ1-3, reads DTGVSQNPRHKITKRGQNVTFRCDPISEHNRLYWYRQTLGQGPEFLTYFQNEAQLEKSRLLSDRFSAERPKGSFSTLEIQRTEQGDSAMYLCASSLERATGNTIYFGEGSWLTVV.